This T cell receptor (delta chain) was observed in a study of Vδ1+ human thymocytes. Regarding the study as a whole: Unlike peripheral blood Vdelta1+ controls, thymic delta-chain sequences included approximately 21% Vdelta2 and few Vdelta3. Highly polyclonal TRG and TRD repertoires with Gaussian CDR3 length distributions appeared in thymus. Many TRG clonotypes were shared between donors; TRD repertoires were essentially private.

After alphabeta T cell depletion, CD3+ Vdelta1+ Vdelta2- thymocytes were sorted. Vdelta1+ thymocyte sorts reached between about 98% and 99.6% purity. Germline V gives CDR1 TSWWSYY, CDR2 QGS. The CDR3 is 19 residues long. Trimming pared 0 bases from V and 0 bases from J, leaving 20 bases between. In the case of this clone: Its antigen is currently unknown.

Sequences come from RNA converted to cDNA by reverse transcription. Multiplex PCR used pooled V-gene forward primers and a constant-region reverse primer to amplify CDR3s. TCRdb made new clone calls on the multiplex PCR reads using CATT. The sample shows 70,000 or so delta-chain clones, more than 30% of them seen only once. The V gene is TRDV1, the J gene TRDJ1, with D possibly being TRDD3 (5 bases). The sample taken for sequencing was Vdelta1+ gamma-delta thymocytes from the thymus. Specified subset: FACS-sorted CD3+ TCRalphabeta- TCRVdelta1+ TCRVdelta2- thymocytes. The origin of this receptor is a boy under three years old who had congenital heart surgery. CDR3: CALGELVWAEGHYTDKLIF. The CDR3 DNA follows: TGTGCTCTTGGGGAACTCGTCTGGGCTGAGGGACATTACACCGATAAACTCATCTTT.